These 10 T cell receptor beta chains came from one sample sequenced in a study of OX40 agonist ivuxolimab in advanced cancers. Only in-frame clones appear in the TCRdb table, and some are missing; sequencing was by immunoSEQ multiplex PCR. Here the sample spans more than 50,000 clones, roughly 87% being singletons. The source material was CD4+ or CD8+ T cells sorted from blood, sampled in a trial of the OX40 agonist ivuxolimab. These receptors were obtained from an adult with an advanced solid tumor such as melanoma, head and neck, liver or kidney cancer.

The chain combines TRBV27 with TRBJ1-2; D is possibly TRBD1 (6 bases). V lost 5 bases to trimming and J lost 0 bases, with 19 bases between them. CDR3 length equals 17 residues. Germline CDR1 reads MNHEY; CDR2 reads SMNVEV (reference sequence). As DNA, the CDR3 is TGTGCCAGCAGTATACAGGGACCACGAAGAACTAACTATGGCTACACCTTC. The encoded protein is CASSIQGPRRTNYGYTF.

The J gene is TRBJ1-2, the V gene TRBV27; 8 bases map to TRBD1. J was trimmed by 4 bases and V by 2 bases; bases with no gene match: 12. This CDR3 spans 17 amino acids. Germline CDR1 MNHEY, CDR2 SMNVEV (reference sequence). The CDR3 nucleotides read TGTGCCAGCAGTTTAGGGGCCCAGGGGGCTCGGGGCTATGGCTACACCTTC. Amino acids: CASSLGAQGARGYGYTF.

V gene TRBV5-1 combines with J gene TRBJ2-7; weak D call: TRBD2 (6 bases). V lost 5 bases and J lost 1, with 13 bases in between. Looked up from germline, CDR1 is SGHRS and CDR2 is YFSETQ. The CDR3 runs to 14 residues. The CDR3 loop reads CASRTNRGSYEQYF. In DNA, the CDR3 is TGCGCCAGCAGGACGAATCGGGGGTCCTACGAGCAGTACTTC. The complete variable domain, with remaining parts taken from reference TRBV5-1 and TRBJ2-7, reads KAGVTQTPRYLIKTRGQQVTLSCSPISGHRSVSWYQQTPGQGLQFLFEYFSETQRNKGNFPGRFSGRQFSNSRSEMNVSTLELGDSALYLCASRTNRGSYEQYFGPGTRLTVT.

This chain connects TRBV7-2 to TRBJ1-6; TRBD1 matches 9 bases. The CDR3 totals 16 residues. The trim removed 5 bases at V and 9 bases at J, leaving 11 bases unmatched. The germline V gene has CDR1 SGHTA and CDR2 FQGNSA. In DNA form, the CDR3 reads TGTGCCAGCAGCATTTTGAACAGGGGGCGCGGTTCACCCCTCCACTTT. This encodes CASSILNRGRGSPLHF.

V is TRBV6-6 and J is TRBJ2-7; D may match TRBD1 or TRBD2 (5 bases each). With 4 bases removed from V and 2 bases from J, the gap between germline ends came to 9 bases. There are 13 residues in the CDR3. The germline V gene has CDR1 MNHNY and CDR2 SVGAGI (reference sequence). CDR3 sequence reads: CASSWDPAYEQYF. DNA for the CDR3: TGTGCCAGCAGTTGGGACCCTGCCTACGAGCAGTACTTC.

The CDR3 sequence: CASSSQVQYNNEQFF. The DNA of the CDR3 is TGTGCCAGCAGCTCCCAGGTACAGTATAACAATGAGCAGTTCTTC. The J gene is TRBJ2-1, the V gene TRBV5-5; D gene unclear. The V end was cut by 3 bases, the J end by 5 bases, with 15 bases between. CDR3 size: 15 residues. In germline, CDR1 is SGHKS, CDR2 YYEKEE (reference sequence).

This clone was seen only once. The CDR3 loop is CATSRERTGGFDEQYF. DNA for the CDR3: TGTGCCACCAGCAGAGAGCGGACAGGGGGGTTCGACGAGCAGTACTTC. The rearrangement uses TRBV15 and TRBJ2-7; 10 nucleotides line up with TRBD1. With V trimmed by 0 bases and J by 5 bases, 7 bases remained unmatched. The CDR3 length is 16 residues. The germline CDR1 and CDR2 sequences are LNHNV and YYDKDF (reference sequence).

This chain joins TRBV6-5 and TRBJ2-7; D is perhaps TRBD2 (6 bases). Trimming removed 5 bases at V and 6 bases at J, with 20 bases between. The CDR3 runs 15 residues. Germline CDR1 and CDR2: MNHEY and SVGAGI. CDR3: CASSPPRTNPREQYF. CDR3 sequence (DNA): TGTGCCAGCAGTCCGCCTCGGACTAACCCTCGCGAGCAGTACTTC.

The chain couples TRBV6-1 to TRBJ1-2; TRBD1 agrees at 8 bases. Trimming cost V 1 base and J 2 bases; bases outside gene matches: 3. The germline CDR1 and CDR2 sequences are MNHNS and SASEGT. The CDR3 has 15 residues. Here the CDR3 reads CASSEGPGGNYGYTF. The CDR3 DNA reads as TGTGCCAGCAGTGAAGGGCCAGGGGGCAACTATGGCTACACCTTC.

V gene TRBV5-1 combines with J gene TRBJ1-2; 12 nucleotides line up with TRBD1. The CDR3 is 16 amino acids. CDR1 and CDR2 from the germline V gene are SGHRS and YFSETQ. V shed 3 bases, J shed 5 bases, and the junction held 8 bases outside the gene matches. The CDR3 here is CASSSGQGAKGYGYTF. The DNA for the CDR3 is TGCGCCAGCAGCTCGGGACAGGGGGCGAAGGGATATGGCTACACCTTC. The full variable domain, with the rest looked up from reference TRBV5-1 and TRBJ1-2, is KAGVTQTPRYLIKTRGQQVTLSCSPISGHRSVSWYQQTPGQGLQFLFEYFSETQRNKGNFPGRFSGRQFSNSRSEMNVSTLELGDSALYLCASSSGQGAKGYGYTFGSGTRLTVV.